A single sample is the source of the 8 T cell receptor beta chains below, sequenced in a study of regulatory T cells in long-lasting Graves disease (dated by TCRdb to about 2021). Libraries were made using multiplex PCR. Sequencing relied on an Illumina HiSeq 4000. CDR3 regions were amplified by Arm-PCR with iRepertoire HTBI primers to construct TCR beta libraries. TCRdb trimmed public reads at Q25 via fastp, called clones via MiXCR and kept in-frame beta chains. Each CDR3 protein appears once, grouped with its most common genes and DNA. The sample table lists some 470,000 distinct CDR3 sequences, under 25% of them with a count of one. The ten biggest clones cover roughly 7.1% of the sample. In the paper's terms, the time point label means: persistent/refractory GD, antithyroid drugs over 5 years with positive TRAb. RNA was extracted from PBMCs in TRIzol for both TCR sequencing and RNA sequencing.

The starting material was peripheral blood mononuclear cells (PBMCs), obtained when the disease was refractory, from a patient treated with antithyroid drugs. The receptors were sampled from a female donor with Graves disease.

In this sample, this clonotype turned up a few times. The chain's CDR3 is CASSLLQGNGFSGELFF. As DNA, the CDR3 is TGTGCCAGCAGCCTCTTGCAGGGAAATGGTTTCTCCGGGGAGCTGTTTTTT. The chain uses TRBV7-2 and TRBJ2-2, with D perhaps TRBD1 (5 bases). This CDR3 comprises 17 residues. The germline gives CDR1 SGHTA, CDR2 FQGNSA. V lost 5 bases to trimming and J lost 6 bases, with 22 bases between them.

The gene calls are TRBV12-5 and TRBJ1-5, with TRBD1 matching over 10 bases. Germline lookup yields CDR1 LGHNT and CDR2 FRNRAP. The CDR3 totals 13 residues. V lost 7 bases, J lost 6 bases, and 3 bases stayed unmatched. The CDR3 coding sequence is TGTGCTAGTGCGGGACAGGGGATTCAGCCCCAGCATTTT. It specifies CASAGQGIQPQHF.

The DNA of the CDR3 is TGCGCCAGCAGCAGGGGGACAGTTGACTCTGGAAACACCATATATTTT. Protein sequence: CASSRGTVDSGNTIYF. The genes are TRBV5-1 and TRBJ1-3, with 7 bases lining up with TRBD1. Germline V gene data show CDR1 as SGHRS and CDR2 as YFSETQ. V lost 4 bases, J lost 0 bases, and 7 bases stayed unmatched. This CDR3 region has 16 residues.

The chain employs TRBV29-1 and TRBJ2-5; unclear D gene. CDR3 length: 9 residues. CDR1 is SQVTM, CDR2 ANQGSEA, per germline. The V end lost 6 bases, the J end lost 1 base, and 0 bases lay between the germline ends. The CDR3 nucleotides read TGCAGCGTCCAAGAGACCCAGTACTTC. Translating it yields CSVQETQYF.

This clonotype came up many times. The J gene is TRBJ2-7, the V gene TRBV6-1; D is unclear. The CDR3 has 12 residues. V lost 2 bases and J 2 bases, leaving 4 bases between the germline ends. In germline, CDR1 is MNHNS, CDR2 SASEGT. The DNA for the CDR3 is TGTGCCAGCAGTGAACTCCCCTACGAGCAGTACTTC. Its translation is CASSELPYEQYF.

This clonotype came up many times. The gene calls are TRBV15 and TRBJ1-6, with D unresolved. This CDR3 is 14 amino acids long. Germline CDR1 is LNHNV and CDR2 is YYDKDF (reference sequence). Between the trimmed V and J ends, which lost 0 bases and 8 bases, there was a span of 8 bases. The DNA of the CDR3 is TGTGCCACCAGCAGAGATCGGTCGGATTCACCCCTCCACTTT. This sequence encodes CATSRDRSDSPLHF.

The chain has TRBV5-8 and TRBJ1-5; D is unclear. V lost 3 bases and J 4 bases, leaving 11 bases between the germline ends. The germline gives CDR1 SGHTS, CDR2 YDEGEE. The CDR3 totals 14 residues. CDR3 in amino acids: CASSWGVGNQPQHF. The CDR3 DNA reads as TGTGCCAGCAGCTGGGGAGTTGGGAATCAGCCCCAGCATTTT. The complete variable domain, with remaining parts taken from reference TRBV5-8 and TRBJ1-5, reads EAGVTQSPTHLIKTRGQQATLRCSPISGHTSVYWYQQALGLGLQFLLWYDEGEERNRGNFPPRFSGRQFPNYSSELNVNALELEDSALYLCASSWGVGNQPQHFGDGTRLSIL.

The sample holds a few counts of this clonotype. The chain employs TRBV20-1 and TRBJ2-2; D is undetermined. This CDR3 region has 14 residues. Germline values: CDR1 DFQATT, CDR2 SNEGSKA (reference sequence). The V end lost 5 bases, the J end lost 3 bases, and 13 bases lay between the germline ends. Written as DNA, the CDR3 is TGCAGTGCTTCGACCCTTGGGGACACCGGGGAGCTGTTTTTT. Its translation is CSASTLGDTGELFF.